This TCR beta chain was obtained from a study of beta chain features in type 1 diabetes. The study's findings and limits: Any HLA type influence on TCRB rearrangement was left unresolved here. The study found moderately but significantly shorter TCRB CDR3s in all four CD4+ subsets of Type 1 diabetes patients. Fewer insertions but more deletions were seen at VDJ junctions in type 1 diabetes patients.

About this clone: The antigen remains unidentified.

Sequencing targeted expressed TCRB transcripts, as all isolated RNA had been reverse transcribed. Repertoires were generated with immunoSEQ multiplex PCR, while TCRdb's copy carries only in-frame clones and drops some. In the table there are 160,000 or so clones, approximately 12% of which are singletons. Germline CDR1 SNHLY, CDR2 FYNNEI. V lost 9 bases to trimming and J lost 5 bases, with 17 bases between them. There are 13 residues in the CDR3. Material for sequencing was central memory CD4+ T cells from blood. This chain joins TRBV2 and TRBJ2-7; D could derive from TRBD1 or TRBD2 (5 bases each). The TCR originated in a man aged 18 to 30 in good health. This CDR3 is CASGGFRINEQYF. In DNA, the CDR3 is TGTGCCAGTGGGGGATTCCGAATTAACGAGCAGTACTTC.